Listed below are T cell receptor beta chains from one sample, sequenced in a study of PD-1 blockade in classical Hodgkin lymphoma. TCRdb's copy holds only in-frame clones and misses some; the assay was immunoSEQ multiplex PCR. This sample has about 93,000 clones, with just under 80% found just once. The sample here was peripheral blood mononuclear cells (PBMCs), taken before the fourth cycle of nivolumab. The receptors here all came from a human donor with classical Hodgkin lymphoma. Both conserved end residues are part of each CDR3. A D gene is named only where the DNA matches it firmly. Some rows mark clone size as missing; the rest say once, few, many or name a class of expanded clone.

v_call	j_call	clone_size	d_call	cdr3_nt	cdr3_aa
TRBV11-3	TRBJ2-1	NA	NA	TGTGCCAGCAGCTTAGGCGGGGTCAATGAGCAGTTCTTC	CASSLGGVNEQFF
TRBV10-3	TRBJ1-4	NA	NA	TGTGCCATCAGTGAGGGCAGTTACGCAACTAATGAAAAACTGTTTTTT	CAISEGSYATNEKLFF
TRBV19	TRBJ1-1	once	NA	TGTGCCAGTAGTATTGGGGGGATCACTGAAGCTTTCTTT	CASSIGGITEAFF
TRBV5-4	TRBJ2-5	NA	TRBD1	TGTGCCAGCAGCTTAGTCCTCAGGGGGCAAGAGACCCAGTACTTC	CASSLVLRGQETQYF
TRBV4-2	TRBJ2-1	NA	TRBD2	TGTGCCAGCAGCCAAGAGTCGCTAGCGGGAAGAAATGAGCAGTTCTTC	CASSQESLAGRNEQFF
TRBV5-6	TRBJ2-2	few	TRBD1	TGTGCCAGCAGCTCCGAGGGACAGGCGAACACCGGGGAGCTGTTTTTT	CASSSEGQANTGELFF
TRBV7-9	TRBJ2-1	NA	NA	TGTGCCAGCAGCCCGGCGTGGGGCCACAATGAGCAGTTCTTC	CASSPAWGHNEQFF
TRBV2	TRBJ2-7	NA	TRBD1	TGTGCCAGCGGACAGGGGACCGACGAGCAGTACTTC	CASGQGTDEQYF
TRBV7-2	TRBJ1-2	NA	NA	TGTGCCAGCAGCTTACGGACGACGCATGATGGCTACACCTTC	CASSLRTTHDGYTF
TRBV28	TRBJ2-3	NA	NA	TGTGCCAGCAGTCCGTGGACAGCTAGCACAGATACGCAGTATTTT	CASSPWTASTDTQYF
TRBV5-1	TRBJ1-1	NA	NA	TGCGCCCCCCACGGTAACACTGAAGCTTTCTTT	CAPHGNTEAFF
TRBV6-5	TRBJ1-2	NA	NA	TGTGCCAGCAGTTACTCTCGGGGGAGAGGCTACACCTTC	CASSYSRGRGYTF
TRBV5-1	TRBJ1-1	NA	NA	TGCGCCAGCAGCCTGGGCTTCGTGGACACTGAAGCTTTCTTT	CASSLGFVDTEAFF
TRBV19	TRBJ1-2	few	NA	TGTGCCAGTAGGGGGGGACTCCTTCGCGGCTACACCTTC	CASRGGLLRGYTF
TRBV9	TRBJ2-7	few	TRBD2	TGTGCCAGCAGCGTAGGCCGGGGGGGCCTCCAAGGGGAGCAGTACTTC	CASSVGRGGLQGEQYF
TRBV25-1	TRBJ1-6	NA	TRBD1	TGTGCCAGCAGTGAATGGACAGGAGGAAATAATTCACCCCTCCACTTT	CASSEWTGGNNSPLHF
TRBV19	TRBJ2-2	NA	NA	TGTGCCAGTAGTATACCCTACAGTGGGAACACCGGGGAGCTGTTTTTT	CASSIPYSGNTGELFF
TRBV7-9	TRBJ2-7	NA	NA	TGTGCCAGCAGCTTAAGGTGGGACGAGCAGTACTTC	CASSLRWDEQYF
TRBV6-1	TRBJ1-5	NA	NA	TGTGCCAGCGCGAGGCTTTCGCCCAATCAGCCCCAGCATTTT	CASARLSPNQPQHF
TRBV5-4	TRBJ2-5	NA	TRBD2	TGTGCCAGCAGCCCCCCTCTAGCGGGGGGGCTGGAGACCCAGTACTTC	CASSPPLAGGLETQYF
TRBV12-5	TRBJ1-2	NA	TRBD1	TGTGCTAGTGGTTTGCCCCTCCCGGGGAGGGGGCTATGCTATGGCTACACCTTC	CASGLPLPGRGLCYGYTF
TRBV7-2	TRBJ2-7	NA	NA	TGTGCCAGCAGCAAGGGGGGTGGCGCGCCGAATTACGAGCAGTACTTC	CASSKGGGAPNYEQYF
TRBV5-8	TRBJ2-3	NA	NA	TGTGCCAGCAGCTTGGGGAGAGGTGGTGGAGATACGCAGTATTTT	CASSLGRGGGDTQYF
TRBV28	TRBJ1-5	few	NA	TGTGCCAGCTGGCCGAGGGAACAGCCCCAGCATTTT	CASWPREQPQHF
TRBV9	TRBJ2-3	NA	TRBD2	TGTGCCAGCAGCTCTCTAGCGGGGATGGCAGATACGCAGTATTTT	CASSSLAGMADTQYF
TRBV7-2	TRBJ1-1	NA	TRBD1	TGTGCCAGCAGCTCCGGGACAGAGGGTAACACTGAAGCTTTCTTT	CASSSGTEGNTEAFF
TRBV5-6	TRBJ2-7	NA	NA	TGTGCCAGCAGCTTGTGGGATGAGCAGTACTTC	CASSLWDEQYF
TRBV19	TRBJ2-7	NA	NA	TGTGCCAGTAGTATAATCGCACGTGCGTACGAGCAGTACTTC	CASSIIARAYEQYF
TRBV11-2	TRBJ2-7	few	TRBD2	TGTGCCAGCAGCCTAGCTGGGACTAGCTCCTACGAGCAGTACTTC	CASSLAGTSSYEQYF
TRBV6-5	TRBJ1-4	NA	TRBD1	TGTGCCAGCAGTTACCGGGACAGGACTAATGAAAAACTGTTTTTT	CASSYRDRTNEKLFF
TRBV4-3	TRBJ2-5	NA	NA	TGCGCCAGCAGCCAAGTCGTAATGTACCAAGAGACCCAGTACTTC	CASSQVVMYQETQYF
TRBV6-4	TRBJ1-1	NA	NA	TGTGCCAGCAGACAGGGTTTGAACACTGAAGCTTTCTTT	CASRQGLNTEAFF
TRBV10-3	TRBJ2-7	NA	TRBD2	TGTGCCATCATGGCTAGCGGGGAGCAATACGAGCAGTACTTC	CAIMASGEQYEQYF
TRBV2	TRBJ2-5	NA	NA	TGTGCCAGCAGTTTTGAGGCTCCTCGGTACTTC	CASSFEAPRYF
TRBV10-1	TRBJ1-5	few	NA	TGCGCCAGCAGCCCCCCGGGGGGCGCGGGCAATCAGCCCCAGCATTTT	CASSPPGGAGNQPQHF
TRBV7-3	TRBJ2-7	few	NA	TGTGCCAGCAGCTTAACTTCGGAGAGCAAGCAGTACTTC	CASSLTSESKQYF
TRBV19	TRBJ1-2	once	NA	TGTGCCAGTAGTATGAAAGGGACGGATGGCTACACCTTC	CASSMKGTDGYTF
TRBV10-3	TRBJ2-4	NA	NA	TGTGCCATCAGTGAAGGGGAAGCCAAAAACATTCAGTACTTC	CAISEGEAKNIQYF
TRBV7-3	TRBJ1-2	NA	TRBD1	TGTGCCAGCAGCTCCGGGACAGAGGACACCTTC	CASSSGTEDTF
TRBV5-4	TRBJ2-3	few	NA	TGTGCCAGCAGCTTCGTCGAGTTGCTAGATACGCAGTATTTT	CASSFVELLDTQYF
TRBV19	TRBJ1-2	few	NA	TGTGCCAGTAGTATCGGTGACAGAATTAACTATGGCTACACCTTC	CASSIGDRINYGYTF
TRBV11-2	TRBJ2-5	NA	NA	TGTGCCAGCAGCTTAGGGACAGTAAAAGAGACCCAGTACTTC	CASSLGTVKETQYF
TRBV2	TRBJ2-5	NA	TRBD1	TGTGCCAGCAGGTCGAGAACAGGGGGCTCGAGTGAGGAGACCCAGTACTTC	CASRSRTGGSSEETQYF
TRBV5-1	TRBJ1-4	once	TRBD1	TGCGCCAGCAGCCCACGGGACAGGTGGAGCGAAAAACTGTTTTTT	CASSPRDRWSEKLFF